This TCR beta chain was identified in a study of a mutant IDH1 vaccine in newly diagnosed glioma. Study background: Treated individuals were about 60% male and around 40% female, averaging about 37 years of age.

Deletions cut 7 bases from V and 2 bases from J, with 11 bases between. Germline V gives CDR1 SGHVS, CDR2 FQNEAQ. This CDR3 is built from 13 residues. About this clone itself: Its antigen is as yet unknown.

Time point given: week 23, last vaccination. The vaccine gave 300 ug of a 20-mer mutant IDH1 peptide subcutaneously per dose. General study results and limits: A vaccine-induced immune response developed in roughly 93% of the patients.

TCRdb's table, derived via immunoSEQ multiplex PCR, lists solely in-frame clones and lacks some. The data contain tens of thousands of clones, around 85% of them singletons. V is TRBV7-8 and J is TRBJ2-5; a weak D match, TRBD1 (7 bases). The starting material was PBMCs, obtained from a glioma patient whose treatment included an IDH1 peptide vaccine. This sequence originates from a woman between 45 and 60 years old with glioma. The CDR3 protein is CASTAGQQETQYF. The CDR3 nucleotides read TGTGCCAGCACCGCGGGACAGCAAGAGACCCAGTACTTC.